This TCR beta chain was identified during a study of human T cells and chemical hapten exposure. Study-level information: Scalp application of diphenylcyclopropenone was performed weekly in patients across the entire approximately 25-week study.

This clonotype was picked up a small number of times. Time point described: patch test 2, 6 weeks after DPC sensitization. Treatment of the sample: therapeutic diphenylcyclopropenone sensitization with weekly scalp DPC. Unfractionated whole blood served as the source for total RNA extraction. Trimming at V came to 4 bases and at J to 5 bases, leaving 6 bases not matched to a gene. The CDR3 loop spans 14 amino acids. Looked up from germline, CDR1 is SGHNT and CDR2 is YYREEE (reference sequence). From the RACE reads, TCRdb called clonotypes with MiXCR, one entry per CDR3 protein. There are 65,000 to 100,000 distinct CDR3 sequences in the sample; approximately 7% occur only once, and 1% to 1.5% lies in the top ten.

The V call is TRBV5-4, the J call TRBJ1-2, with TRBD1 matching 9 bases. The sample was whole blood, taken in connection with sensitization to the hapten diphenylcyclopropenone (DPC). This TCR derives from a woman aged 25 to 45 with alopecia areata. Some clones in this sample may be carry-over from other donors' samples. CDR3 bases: TGTGCCAGCAGCCCGACAGGGGGATGGTATGGCTACACCTTC. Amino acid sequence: CASSPTGGWYGYTF. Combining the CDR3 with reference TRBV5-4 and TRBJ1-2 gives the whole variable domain ETGVTQSPTHLIKTRGQQVTLRCSSQSGHNTVSWYQQALGQGPQFIFQYYREEENGRGNFPPRFSGLQFPNYSSELNVNALELDDSALYLCASSPTGGWYGYTFGSGTRLTVV.